This TCR beta chain came from a study of blood T cells in healthy people across ages. This clonotype occurred a few times. The antigen is not known. With a J-beta primer mix and a sample-barcoded 5' primer, a second PCR ran about 6 to 11 cycles. One entry per CDR3 protein, called by TCRdb with MiXCR from the 5' RACE reads. The sample contains approximately 800,000 distinct CDR3 sequences, about 34% of which appear only once. Study-wide results and caveats: Both naive CD4+ cell counts and diversity were greater in long-lived donors than in aged donors.

The TCR comes from a man between 18 and 29 years old in good health. Sequencing was done on a sample of blood.

As DNA, the CDR3 is TGTGCCAGCAGCGACCGGATCGAGGGGGTGCAGTTCTTC. Its translation is CASSDRIEGVQFF. The chain is built from TRBV6-6 and TRBJ2-1, with D possibly being TRBD1 (6 bases). V was shortened by 6 bases and J by 12 bases, with 18 bases between the two germline ends. The CDR3 runs to 13 residues. CDR1 MNHNY and CDR2 SVGAGI come from the germline V gene (reference sequence).